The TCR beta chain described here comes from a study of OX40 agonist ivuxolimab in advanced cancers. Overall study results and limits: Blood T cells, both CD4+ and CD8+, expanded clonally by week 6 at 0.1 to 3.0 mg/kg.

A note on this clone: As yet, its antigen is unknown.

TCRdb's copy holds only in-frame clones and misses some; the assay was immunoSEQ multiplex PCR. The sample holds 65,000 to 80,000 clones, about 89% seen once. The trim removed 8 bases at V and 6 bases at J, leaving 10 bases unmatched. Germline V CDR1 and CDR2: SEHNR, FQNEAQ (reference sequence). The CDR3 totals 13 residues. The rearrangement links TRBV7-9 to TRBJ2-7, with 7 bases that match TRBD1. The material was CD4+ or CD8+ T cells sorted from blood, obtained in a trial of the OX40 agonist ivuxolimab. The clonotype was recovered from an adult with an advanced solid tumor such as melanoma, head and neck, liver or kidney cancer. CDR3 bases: TGTGCCAGCCAGAGACAGGGACGAGGCGAGCAGTACTTC. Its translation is CASQRQGRGEQYF.